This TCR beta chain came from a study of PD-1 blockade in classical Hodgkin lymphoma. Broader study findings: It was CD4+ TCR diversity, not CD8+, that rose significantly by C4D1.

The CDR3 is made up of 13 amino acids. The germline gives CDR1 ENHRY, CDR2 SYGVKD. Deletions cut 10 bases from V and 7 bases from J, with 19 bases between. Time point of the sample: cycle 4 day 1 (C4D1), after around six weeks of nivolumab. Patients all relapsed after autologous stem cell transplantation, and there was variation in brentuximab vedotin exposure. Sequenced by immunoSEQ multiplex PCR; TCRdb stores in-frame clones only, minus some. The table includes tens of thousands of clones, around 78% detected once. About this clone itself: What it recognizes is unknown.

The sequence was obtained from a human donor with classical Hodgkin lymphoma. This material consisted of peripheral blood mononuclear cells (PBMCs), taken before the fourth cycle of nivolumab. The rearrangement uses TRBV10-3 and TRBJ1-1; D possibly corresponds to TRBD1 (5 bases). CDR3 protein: CATKDSSAIEAFF. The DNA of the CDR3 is TGTGCCACCAAAGACAGCTCAGCCATTGAAGCTTTCTTT.